This T cell receptor (beta chain) originates from a study of neoadjuvant anti-PD-1 for oral cavity cancer. Study at large: Most patients had three to four biweekly doses of 3 mg/kg nivolumab before resection. Patients without progression got a fourth dose around day 43.

Study outcomes and limitations: Pretreatment Treg/Th17 ratio correlated inversely with post-treatment tumor clonality.

The CDR3 length is 12 residues. With 4 bases removed from V and 2 bases from J, the gap between germline ends came to 8 bases. The germline CDR1 and CDR2 sequences are SQVTM and ANQGSEA. Assay: immunoSEQ multiplex PCR; the TCRdb copy retains only in-frame clones and omits some. The repertoire holds approximately 9,500 clones, with about 81% as singletons. Time point meaning: after neoadjuvant nivolumab, at surgical resection. This clone was observed once. What it recognizes is unknown. This chain connects TRBV29-1 to TRBJ1-1, with D possibly being TRBD1 (5 bases). The sequence was obtained from a person aged 35-79 years with oral cavity squamous cell carcinoma. Specimen: PBMCs, collected after nivolumab (anti-PD-1) treatment. The DNA of the CDR3 is TGCAGCGTTGCCCAGGGTAACACTGAAGCTTTCTTT. It translates to CSVAQGNTEAFF.